The TCR beta chain described here comes from a study of blood T cell repertoires in COVID-19. Study as a whole: The analysed material was cDNA or gDNA that came from T cells, B-cell-depleted T cells, or PBMCs.

Enrolled through a virtual design, the participants were between 18 and 89 years of age and came from 24 US areas. Germline lookup yields CDR1 SGHDT and CDR2 YYEEEE. This CDR3 spans 15 amino acids. After removal of 0 bases from V and 4 bases from J, the junction contained 0 bases not matched to a gene. Per the authors' pipeline: Reference gene primer amplification gave nucleated cell count estimates. The table came from immunoSEQ multiplex PCR; TCRdb's copy has only in-frame clones and leaves some out. V, J and clone size reflect that table, while D and trimming were determined from the DNA. This sample has approximately 300,000 clones, with 85% to 90% found just once.

The chain is built from TRBV5-6 and TRBJ2-2; 10 bases align to TRBD1. The sequenced material came from PBMCs or T cells enriched from blood (not recorded which). The sequence was obtained from a woman aged 18-30 years who had recovered from COVID-19. CDR3: CASSLGDRGTGELFF. CDR3 sequence (DNA): TGTGCCAGCAGCTTGGGGGACAGGGGCACCGGGGAGCTGTTTTTT. Drawing the rest from reference TRBV5-6 and TRBJ2-2, the complete variable domain is DAGVTQSPTHLIKTRGQQVTLRCSPKSGHDTVSWYQQALGQGPQFIFQYYEEEERQRGNFPDRFSGHQFPNYSSELNVNALLLGDSALYLCASSLGDRGTGELFFGEGSRLTVL.